Following are 8 T cell receptor beta chains from one sample sequenced in a study of T cell repertoires in cytomegalovirus infection. What these receptors recognize is not known. TCRdb reanalysed the reads using MiXCR and keeps one entry per CDR3 protein. The table has fewer than 1,000,000 distinct CDR3 sequences, roughly a third seen once. The input for sequencing was cultured CD8+ T cells from PBMCs, taken from culture after CMV antigen stimulation. These receptors were taken from a human donor in good health (CMV status not recorded). Some clones in this sample may be carry-over from other donors' samples.

The chain uses TRBV11-2 and TRBJ2-2; possible D gene TRBD1, 6 bases. CDR3 size: 17 residues. CDR1 and CDR2 from the germline V gene are SGHAT and FQNNGV. V was trimmed by 5 bases and J by 5 bases, leaving 21 bases between them. In DNA form, the CDR3 reads TGTGCCAGCAGCACTTGGGGGACACTTGGAACGACCGGGGAGCTGTTTTTT. It is translated as CASSTWGTLGTTGELFF.

This clonotype was seen only a few times. CDR3 sequence reads: CASSPGTSGSYEQYV. DNA for the CDR3: TGCGCCAGCAGTCCCGGGACTAGCGGTTCCTACGAGCAGTACGTC. This chain connects TRBV4-1 to TRBJ2-7, with 11 positions matching TRBD2. V lost 6 bases, J lost 1 base, and 5 bases stayed unmatched. Germline CDR1 reads MGHRA; CDR2 reads YSYEKL. This CDR3 is built from 15 residues.

The rearrangement uses TRBV7-9 and TRBJ1-2, with no clear D. Trimming pared 5 bases from V and 4 bases from J, leaving 8 bases between. CDR3 length equals 12 residues. Germline assignment: CDR1 SEHNR and CDR2 FQNEAQ (reference sequence). CDR3 sequence reads: CASSADVYGYTF. CDR3 nucleotide sequence: TGTGCCAGCAGCGCGGACGTCTATGGCTACACCTTC.

This clonotype occurred a few times. The V and J genes are TRBV29-1 and TRBJ2-2, with unresolved D. The CDR3 extends over 12 amino acids. Looked up from germline, CDR1 is SQVTM and CDR2 is ANQGSEA. Trimming removed 0 bases at V and 8 bases at J, with 7 bases between. Here the CDR3 reads CSVEDGEGELFF. As DNA, the CDR3 is TGCAGCGTTGAAGATGGTGAGGGGGAGCTGTTTTTT.

As to this clonotype: The junction departs from the called germline gene at one end, perhaps through a read error. The V and J genes are TRBV7-8 and TRBJ1-5, with unresolved D. The CDR3 contains 19 residues. CDR1 and CDR2 (germline): SGHVS, FQNEAQ. CDR3 bases: TGTGTCAGCAGCTCTGATTACCGGGATGAATTTAGGAGCAATCAGCCCCAGCATTTT. Translated: CVSSSDYRDEFRSNQPQHF. The full variable domain, with the rest looked up from reference TRBV7-8 and TRBJ1-5, is GAGVSQSPRYKVAKRGQDVALRCDPISGHVSLFWYQQALGQGPEFLTYFQNEAQLDKSGLPSDRFFAERPEGSVSTLKIQRTQQEDSAVYLCVSSSDYRDEFRSNQPQHFGDGTRLSIL.

The chain links TRBV27 to TRBJ1-1; D not resolved. The CDR3 has 15 amino acids. The V gene's germline CDR1 is MNHEY and CDR2 SMNVEV (reference sequence). The V end was cut by 6 bases, the J end by 0 bases, with 14 bases between. The chain's CDR3 is CASSLVIGLNTEAFF. DNA of the CDR3: TGTGCCAGCAGCCTAGTTATAGGTTTGAACACTGAAGCTTTCTTT.

V is TRBV11-2 and J is TRBJ2-1, with D perhaps matching TRBD1 (6 bases). The V and J ends lost 4 bases and 0 bases respectively, with 10 bases between them. This CDR3 has 15 amino acids. Germline V gives CDR1 SGHAT, CDR2 FQNNGV. DNA of the CDR3: TGTGCCAGCAGCTATGGACAGAGCTCCTACAATGAGCAGTTCTTC. It codes for CASSYGQSSYNEQFF.

This clonotype has a handful of counts. The CDR3 coding sequence is TGTGCCAGTATGGGGGACAGCCTTCTTCAGTACTTC. It specifies CASMGDSLLQYF. This rearrangement joins TRBV19 to TRBJ2-4, with 7 bases matching TRBD1. The V gene's germline CDR1 is LNHDA and CDR2 SQIVND (reference sequence). V shed 7 bases, J shed 11 bases, and the junction held 8 bases outside the gene matches. This CDR3 region has 12 residues.